The 16 T cell receptor beta chains below were found in one sample sequenced in a study of breast tumors, draining lymph nodes, adjacent tissues. The lymph nodes were axillary draining lymph nodes from breast cancer patients. One entry per CDR3 protein results from TCRdb running MiXCR on the multiplex PCR reads. This table holds about 230,000 distinct CDR3 sequences, approximately 30% found once. Sequencing was carried out using axillary lymph node tissue. These receptors were obtained from a female donor with breast cancer. Some clones in this sample may be carry-over from other donors' samples.

This clonotype occurred many times. Germline and junction disagree at one end, which may indicate a read error. The genes are TRBV7-9 and TRBJ1-6; possible D gene TRBD1, 5 bases. The germline CDR1 and CDR2 sequences are SEHNR and FQNEAQ (reference sequence). This CDR3 has 15 amino acids. For the CDR3, the DNA is TGTGCCAGCACCTTAGGTGGGGGATCCCATTCACCCCTCCACTTT. It specifies CASTLGGGSHSPLHF.

With respect to this clonotype: This may be a read error: a much more frequent sequence differs by one nucleotide. The chain is built from TRBV20-1 and TRBJ2-7; 9 nucleotides agree with TRBD2. J gave up 4 bases and V 0 bases, and 7 bases lay outside the gene matches. The CDR3 covers 15 residues. Looked up from germline, CDR1 is DFQATT and CDR2 is SNEGSKA (reference sequence). CDR3 coding DNA: TGCAGTGCTAGAGATAGGTCTAGCGGGACGTACGAGCAGTACTTC. It codes for CSARDRSSGTYEQYF.

The sample holds many counts of this clonotype. This sequence joins TRBV20-1 and TRBJ1-2; D call uncertain. V lost 0 bases and J lost 4, with 15 bases in between. CDR1 DFQATT and CDR2 SNEGSKA come from the germline V gene (reference sequence). This CDR3 has 15 amino acids. The CDR3, as DNA: TGCAGTGCTAGAGATATTCGGAGTCCTTCCTATGGCTACACCTTC. Translated: CSARDIRSPSYGYTF.

Many counts were recorded for this clonotype. The rearrangement uses TRBV20-1 and TRBJ2-1, with D maybe TRBD1 (5 bases). Trimming took off 6 bases at V and 3 bases at J, with 9 bases between the two ends. The CDR3 has 12 amino acids. In germline, CDR1 is DFQATT, CDR2 SNEGSKA (reference sequence). CDR3 sequence reads: CSAQGHYNEQFF. Here the CDR3 DNA reads TGCAGTGCGCAGGGTCACTACAATGAGCAGTTCTTC.

This clonotype was detected many times. One end of the junction varies from germline; a read error may be responsible. The chain joins TRBV20-1 to TRBJ2-5; D is uncertain. CDR3 length: 11 residues. The germline V gene has CDR1 DFQATT and CDR2 SNEGSKA (reference sequence). In DNA form, the CDR3 reads TGCAGTGCTATCCGACAAGAGACCCAGTCCTTC. Its protein is CSAIRQETQSF.

This clonotype was detected many times. This rearrangement joins TRBV4-2 to TRBJ2-5; 12 bases map to TRBD2. Germline assignment: CDR1 LGHNA and CDR2 YNFKEQ. The CDR3 is 15 amino acids. V shed 1 base, J shed 5 bases, and the junction held 2 bases outside the gene matches. The CDR3 here is CASSQGTSGRETQYF. The CDR3 coding sequence is TGTGCCAGCAGCCAAGGCACTAGCGGGAGGGAGACCCAGTACTTC.

This clonotype was seen repeatedly, ten times or more. V is TRBV4-1 and J is TRBJ2-7; D unclear. The ends were cut back, 0 bases at V and 5 bases at J, with 5 bases in the middle. Germline V CDR1 and CDR2: MGHRA, YSYEKL. The CDR3 is 12 residues long. The CDR3 DNA is TGCGCCAGCAGCCAAGAAAAAGACGAGCAGTACTTC. Its translation: CASSQEKDEQYF.

This clonotype turned up a few times. The rearrangement joins TRBV6-4 to TRBJ1-1; TRBD1 matches 7 bases. The CDR3 sequence is 13 residues long. Trimming cost V 0 bases and J 9 bases; bases outside gene matches: 4. Germline V gene sequence: CDR1 MRHNA, CDR2 SNTAGT. DNA of the CDR3: TGTGCCAGCAGTGACTCGACAGGGACCAAAGCTTTCTTT. Protein sequence: CASSDSTGTKAFF.

This clonotype showed up many times. The genes are TRBV30 and TRBJ2-1; 7 bases are a match to TRBD2. This CDR3 spans 12 amino acids. Germline CDR1 GTSNPN, CDR2 SVGIG (reference sequence). Trimming at V came to 3 bases and at J to 7 bases, leaving 3 bases not matched to a gene. The CDR3 DNA is TGTGCCTGGAGGGGGGAGGGGAATGAGCAGTTCTTC. Amino acid sequence: CAWRGEGNEQFF. The whole variable domain, remainder taken from reference TRBV30 and TRBJ2-1, is SQTIHQWPATLVQPVGSPLSLECTVEGTSNPNLYWYRQAAGRGLQLLFYSVGIGQISSEVPQNLSASRPQDRQFILSSKKLLLSDSGFYLCAWRGEGNEQFFGPGTRLTVL.

This clonotype was counted at least ten times. V gene TRBV30 combines with J gene TRBJ2-3; tentatively, D is TRBD2 (7 bases). V lost 0 bases and J lost 7, with 17 bases in between. The CDR3 spans 15 residues. The germline V gene encodes CDR1 GTSNPN and CDR2 SVGIG (reference sequence). CDR3 protein: CAWSVPGRGGYTQYF. CDR3 coding DNA: TGTGCCTGGAGTGTACCCGGCAGGGGAGGGTATACGCAGTATTTT.

The chain links TRBV7-8 to TRBJ1-1; 10 bases line up with TRBD1. J was trimmed by 4 bases and V by 5 bases; bases with no gene match: 4. Germline V gives CDR1 SGHVS, CDR2 FQNEAQ. The length of the CDR3 is 14 residues. DNA for the CDR3: TGTGCCAGCAGCACCGACAGGGGGCGCACTGAAGCTTTCTTT. Its translation: CASSTDRGRTEAFF.

Remarks on this clonotype: With a much larger clone just one base away, this may be a read error. Since no conserved phenylalanine or tryptophan closes the CDR3, a read error is the likely cause. This chain uses TRBV7-2 with TRBJ1-6; a weak D match, TRBD1 (5 bases). V was trimmed by 10 bases and J by 5 bases, leaving 15 bases between them. The CDR3 sequence is 14 residues long. Germline assignment: CDR1 SGHTA and CDR2 FQGNSA. In DNA form, the CDR3 reads TGTGCCACCAGTCCCGGGGGAAATAATTCACCCCTCCACCTT. Translation: CATSPGGNNSPLHL.

The chain links TRBV4-2 to TRBJ2-7, with 14 bases identical to TRBD2. The CDR3 consists of 15 residues. The germline gives CDR1 LGHNA, CDR2 YNFKEQ. V lost 1 base, J lost 7 bases, and 3 bases stayed unmatched. CDR3 sequence reads: CASSQGGLAGAEQYF. The CDR3 DNA follows: TGTGCCAGCAGCCAAGGGGGACTAGCGGGAGCGGAGCAGTACTTC.

The chain is built from TRBV9 and TRBJ1-6; D unclear. Trimming removed 4 bases at V and 9 bases at J, with 20 bases between. CDR1 is SGDLS, CDR2 YYNGEE, per germline. The CDR3 length is 16 residues. DNA of the CDR3: TGTGCCAGCAGCCCACGGGATGCGGGTAGTCGTTCACCCCTCCACTTT. It translates to CASSPRDAGSRSPLHF.

This clonotype was found many times. The CDR3 sequence is CASSYTPDRPNVLTF. The CDR3 region has the DNA TGTGCCAGCAGTTACACGCCGGACCGACCTAACGTCCTGACTTTC. J is TRBJ2-6 and V is TRBV6-5; D gene ambiguous. Germline V gene lookup returns CDR1 MNHEY and CDR2 SVGAGI. The V end lost 2 bases, the J end lost 10 bases, and 15 bases lay between the germline ends. The CDR3 totals 15 residues.

The table lists this clonotype with many counts. V usage is TRBV20-1 and J usage is TRBJ2-7; 12 positions agree with TRBD2. Germline CDR1 reads DFQATT; CDR2 reads SNEGSKA (reference sequence). Trimming at V came to 4 bases and at J to 2 bases, leaving 0 bases not matched to a gene. The CDR3 contains 13 residues. The CDR3 DNA reads TGCAGTGCTACTAGCGGGAGGGCCTACGAGCAGTACTTC. Its protein product is CSATSGRAYEQYF.